The 32 T cell receptor beta chains below come from one sample, sequenced in a study of shared T cell receptors in the human thymus. Method: immunoSEQ multiplex PCR; TCRdb's copy keeps in-frame clones and lacks some. The sample lists approximately 400,000 clones, 95% seen once, with about 0.02% in the top ten. Sample: thymocytes. The receptors stem from a human donor.

This clone appeared once. The rearrangement uses TRBV29-1 and TRBJ1-1, with TRBD1 as a possible D gene (6 bases). The CDR3 totals 14 residues. Trimming removed 3 bases from V and 0 bases from J, with 11 bases in between. CDR1 is SQVTM, CDR2 ANQGSEA, per germline. CDR3 sequence (DNA): TGCAGCGTTGACGGGGGGCAAATGAACACTGAAGCTTTCTTT. As protein: CSVDGGQMNTEAFF.

V usage is TRBV11-2 and J usage is TRBJ2-1; D not certain. Germline CDR1 is SGHAT and CDR2 is FQNNGV. V shed 7 bases and J shed 2 bases, with 24 bases lying between them. CDR3 length equals 18 residues. CDR3: CASNPIRRALPTYNEQFF. As DNA, the CDR3 is TGTGCCAGCAACCCCATTCGACGAGCCTTACCTACCTACAATGAGCAGTTCTTC.

The rearrangement uses TRBV27 and TRBJ2-1; D is ambiguous. This CDR3 comprises 10 residues. The ends were cut back, 6 bases at V and 15 bases at J, with 12 bases in the middle. Germline-derived CDR1 and CDR2 are MNHEY and SMNVEV (reference sequence). The CDR3 bases are TGTGCCAGCAGGCAAGAGTCCAGGTTCTTC. It translates to CASRQESRFF.

The chain is built from TRBV27 and TRBJ1-5; unclear D gene. Trimming took off 2 bases at V and 4 bases at J, with 9 bases between the two ends. The CDR3 loop spans 14 amino acids. The V gene's germline CDR1 is MNHEY and CDR2 SMNVEV (reference sequence). The DNA for the CDR3 is TGTGCCAGCAGTTTAAGCCCTGGGAATCAGCCCCAGCATTTT. Translated, it gives CASSLSPGNQPQHF.

The rearrangement joins TRBV27 to TRBJ1-5; D unresolved. V lost 9 bases, J lost 3 bases, and 15 bases lay in between. Germline-derived CDR1 and CDR2 are MNHEY and SMNVEV (reference sequence). This CDR3 spans 14 amino acids. CDR3 loop: CASSGSLLNQPQHF. The CDR3 region has the DNA TGTGCCAGTTCGGGGAGTCTACTCAATCAGCCCCAGCATTTT.

The chain recombines TRBV14 with TRBJ2-7, with 7 positions matching TRBD1. The CDR3 runs 15 residues. After removal of 3 bases from V and 0 bases from J, the junction contained 5 bases not matched to a gene. Germline loops: CDR1 SGHDN, CDR2 FVKESK. The CDR3 DNA follows: TGTGCCAGCAGCCACTCCAGGGGGACCTCCTACGAGCAGTACTTC. Translation gives CASSHSRGTSYEQYF.

This chain links TRBV5-1 with TRBJ2-1; D may correspond to TRBD1 or TRBD2 (5 bases each). Germline CDR1 SGHRS, CDR2 YFSETQ. V lost 0 bases and J 2 bases, leaving 12 bases between the germline ends. The CDR3 extends over 16 amino acids. The DNA of the CDR3 is TGCGCCAGCAGCTTGGCGGGGCAGTCCCCCTACAATGAGCAGTTCTTC. It codes for CASSLAGQSPYNEQFF. Complete variable domain (other parts from reference TRBV5-1 and TRBJ2-1): KAGVTQTPRYLIKTRGQQVTLSCSPISGHRSVSWYQQTPGQGLQFLFEYFSETQRNKGNFPGRFSGRQFSNSRSEMNVSTLELGDSALYLCASSLAGQSPYNEQFFGPGTRLTVL.

This clone was recorded once. The V gene is TRBV5-6, the J gene TRBJ2-2, with D possibly matching TRBD1 (6 bases). The V end was cut by 1 base, the J end by 6 bases, with 13 bases between. Per the germline V gene, CDR1 is SGHDT and CDR2 is YYEEEE. The CDR3 loop spans 15 amino acids. Here the CDR3 reads CASSLTGKVPGELFF. CDR3 DNA: TGTGCCAGCAGCTTGACAGGGAAGGTCCCCGGGGAGCTGTTTTTT.

J is TRBJ2-3 and V is TRBV27; 9 nucleotides line up with TRBD1. The CDR3 spans 15 residues. Trimming cost V 4 bases and J 6 bases; bases outside gene matches: 8. Germline-derived CDR1 and CDR2 are MNHEY and SMNVEV (reference sequence). The CDR3 protein is CASSWGTGLRDTQYF. In DNA, the CDR3 is TGTGCCAGCAGTTGGGGGACAGGGTTACGGGATACGCAGTATTTT.

The chain employs TRBV5-4 and TRBJ2-5; TRBD1 might be the D (6 bases). The CDR3 has 15 amino acids. Trimming left V 4 bases short and J 1 base short, with 14 bases between. Germline-derived CDR1 and CDR2 are SGHNT and YYREEE (reference sequence). The CDR3 is CASSDDRTFQETQYF. The CDR3 bases are TGTGCCAGCAGCGATGACAGGACTTTCCAAGAGACCCAGTACTTC.

The chain uses TRBV5-1 and TRBJ1-1; 8 nucleotides match TRBD1. The V gene end was trimmed by 2 bases and the J gene end by 4 bases; junction bases not matched to a gene: 4. Germline lookup yields CDR1 SGHRS and CDR2 YFSETQ. The CDR3 runs 14 residues. The DNA for the CDR3 is TGCGCCAGCAGCTTTCGGACAGGGCCCACTGAAGCTTTCTTT. Encoded protein: CASSFRTGPTEAFF. The full variable domain, rest sourced from reference TRBV5-1 and TRBJ1-1, is KAGVTQTPRYLIKTRGQQVTLSCSPISGHRSVSWYQQTPGQGLQFLFEYFSETQRNKGNFPGRFSGRQFSNSRSEMNVSTLELGDSALYLCASSFRTGPTEAFFGQGTRLTVV.

This clone has just one count. The chain joins TRBV28 to TRBJ2-4; TRBD1 or TRBD2 may be the D gene (5 bases each). V shed 6 bases and J shed 12 bases, with 12 bases lying between them. Germline CDR1 and CDR2: MDHEN and SYDVKM. The CDR3 loop spans 11 amino acids. The CDR3 DNA reads as TGTGCCAGCAGCCGTGGGGGACCTCAGTACTTC. Translation: CASSRGGPQYF. Combining the CDR3 with reference TRBV28 and TRBJ2-4 gives the whole variable domain DVKVTQSSRYLVKRTGEKVFLECVQDMDHENMFWYRQDPGLGLRLIYFSYDVKMKEKGDIPEGYSVSREKKERFSLILESASTNQTSMYLCASSRGGPQYFGAGTRLSVL.

The chain is built from TRBV20-1 and TRBJ2-3; possible D gene TRBD1, 6 bases. The CDR3 is made up of 11 amino acids. Deletions cut 6 bases from V and 6 bases from J, with 10 bases between. Germline V CDR1 and CDR2: DFQATT, SNEGSKA (reference sequence). The CDR3 sequence is CSATTGDTQYF. CDR3 nucleotides: TGCAGTGCGACCACAGGGGATACGCAGTATTTT.

This chain connects TRBV27 to TRBJ2-7; D unclear. The CDR3 has 13 amino acids. CDR1 is MNHEY, CDR2 SMNVEV, per germline (reference sequence). The V and J ends lost 3 bases and 3 bases respectively, with 9 bases between them. CDR3 loop: CASSLDVYYEQYF. As DNA, the CDR3 is TGTGCCAGCAGTTTGGATGTGTACTACGAGCAGTACTTC.

The chain carries TRBV28 and TRBJ2-5; weak D call: TRBD1 (6 bases). The V and J ends lost 5 bases and 1 base respectively, with 11 bases between them. Germline CDR1 MDHEN, CDR2 SYDVKM. The CDR3 totals 14 residues. CDR3 sequence reads: CASSVQGRQETQYF. The DNA of the CDR3 is TGTGCCAGCAGTGTCCAGGGGCGCCAAGAGACCCAGTACTTC.

The V and J genes are TRBV10-3 and TRBJ1-5; no definite D call. V lost 3 bases and J lost 4, with 10 bases in between. The CDR3 loop spans 14 amino acids. Germline V gene data show CDR1 as ENHRY and CDR2 as SYGVKD. The CDR3 spells CAISEGMENQPQHF. For the CDR3, the DNA is TGTGCCATCAGTGAAGGTATGGAAAATCAGCCCCAGCATTTT.

This chain connects TRBV11-2 to TRBJ2-3; 8 bases agree with TRBD2. V gave up 4 bases and J gave up 5 bases; unmatched junction bases: 2. Germline lookup yields CDR1 SGHAT and CDR2 FQNNGV. The CDR3 runs 13 residues. In DNA form, the CDR3 reads TGTGCCAGCAGCTCCGGGAGGGGAGATACGCAGTATTTT. Protein product: CASSSGRGDTQYF.

The V gene is TRBV4-1, the J gene TRBJ2-7; D could derive from TRBD1 or TRBD2 (5 bases each). CDR1 is MGHRA, CDR2 YSYEKL, per germline. Between the trimmed V and J ends, which lost 0 bases and 2 bases, there was a span of 14 bases. The CDR3 sequence is 16 residues long. The CDR3 region has the DNA TGCGCCAGCAGCCAAGATCCCGGGACGGCAGCCTACGAGCAGTACTTC. Amino acids: CASSQDPGTAAYEQYF.

The chain uses TRBV4-3 and TRBJ2-1; TRBD2 agrees at 8 bases. Germline lookup yields CDR1 LGHNA and CDR2 YSLEER. Losses at the gene ends were 3 bases for V and 7 bases for J; bases not matched to a gene: 14. This CDR3 spans 17 amino acids. Written as DNA, the CDR3 is TGCGCCAGCAGCCATGCCGCCTCCGGGAGGGCCGGGAATGAGCAGTTCTTC. Its translation: CASSHAASGRAGNEQFF.

The genes are TRBV13 and TRBJ2-1; no clear D. Trimming removed 1 base at V and 6 bases at J, with 4 bases between. The germline gives CDR1 PRHDT, CDR2 FYEKMQ (reference sequence). The CDR3 has 12 residues. The CDR3 reads CASSLAVNEQFF. The CDR3, as DNA: TGTGCCAGCAGCTTAGCCGTCAATGAGCAGTTCTTC.

This clone appeared a single time. This sequence joins TRBV19 and TRBJ2-5, with 9 bases that match TRBD1. Trimming at V came to 6 bases and at J to 5 bases, leaving 4 bases not matched to a gene. Germline V gene lookup returns CDR1 LNHDA and CDR2 SQIVND (reference sequence). The CDR3 has 13 residues. Written as DNA, the CDR3 is TGTGCCAGTAGAAGGACAGGGGAGGAGACCCAGTACTTC. Protein product: CASRRTGEETQYF.

The chain is built from TRBV29-1 and TRBJ2-7, with 14 bases lining up with TRBD2. The ends lost 4 bases at V and 7 bases at J; junction bases unmatched: 3. Germline V gene sequence: CDR1 SQVTM, CDR2 ANQGSEA. The CDR3 runs 13 residues. CDR3 in amino acids: CSVVGTSGREQYF. The CDR3, as DNA: TGCAGCGTTGTAGGGACTAGCGGGAGAGAGCAGTACTTC.

This clone has a single count. The CDR3: CASGSHSNQPQHF. Written as DNA, the CDR3 is TGTGCCAGCGGCTCACATAGCAATCAGCCCCAGCATTTT. The chain links TRBV21-1 to TRBJ1-5; the listed D gene, TRBD1, was not tested against the DNA. TRBV21-1 is recorded as a pseudogene. The CDR3 contains 13 residues.

Only one count was recorded for this clone. CDR3 region: CASSPETGGRFGYEQYF. DNA for the CDR3: TGTGCCAGCAGCCCGGAAACAGGGGGAAGATTCGGGTACGAGCAGTACTTC. The chain carries TRBV5-4 and TRBJ2-7, with TRBD1 identical over 8 bases. The length of the CDR3 is 17 residues. The J segment lost 4 bases and the V segment lost 4 bases, leaving 16 bases of the junction unmatched. The germline V gene has CDR1 SGHNT and CDR2 YYREEE (reference sequence).

The V and J genes are TRBV5-1 and TRBJ2-7; maybe TRBD1 (6 bases). The V gene's germline CDR1 is SGHRS and CDR2 YFSETQ. V gave up 0 bases and J gave up 6 bases, with 16 bases separating them. The CDR3 extends over 15 amino acids. CDR3 region: CASSLDCGRGAEQYF. In DNA, the CDR3 is TGCGCCAGCAGCTTGGATTGCGGCAGGGGCGCCGAGCAGTACTTC.

The table lists this clone with a count of one. The rearrangement uses TRBV5-1 and TRBJ2-1; 12 bases line up with TRBD2. Trimming cost V 3 bases and J 6 bases; bases outside gene matches: 7. Germline V gives CDR1 SGHRS, CDR2 YFSETQ. This CDR3 is built from 16 residues. Written as DNA, the CDR3 is TGCGCCAGCAGCTACTCAATGACTAGCGGGAGCAATGAGCAGTTCTTC. Its translation is CASSYSMTSGSNEQFF.

The chain has TRBV21-1 and TRBJ2-3; no check of the table's D call, TRBD1, against the DNA was made. TRBV21-1 is labeled a pseudogene. This CDR3 has 15 amino acids. The CDR3 nucleotides are TGTGCCAGGACAGGGGGCGCGGACCACACAGATACGCAGTATTTT. This codes for CARTGGADHTDTQYF.

J is TRBJ2-3 and V is TRBV10-2; 14 bases match TRBD2. The CDR3 spans 19 residues. Germline V gives CDR1 WSHSY, CDR2 SAAADI. V shed 4 bases, J shed 1 base, and the junction held 10 bases outside the gene matches. CDR3 amino acids: CASSGRRTSGRTGTDTQYF. The CDR3 nucleotides read TGCGCCAGCAGTGGGAGACGGACTAGCGGGAGGACAGGCACAGATACGCAGTATTTT.

This rearrangement joins TRBV27 to TRBJ1-2; D uncertain. The CDR3 totals 12 residues. Germline CDR1 MNHEY, CDR2 SMNVEV (reference sequence). V was cut by 5 bases and J by 6 bases, with 10 bases left in between. CDR3 in amino acids: CASSTRSDGYTF. Here the CDR3 DNA reads TGTGCCAGCAGTACCCGGTCAGATGGCTACACCTTC.

This clone was observed once. The sample carries other DNA sequences with the same CDR3. J is TRBJ1-5 and V is TRBV28; possibly TRBD1 for D (6 bases). Germline values: CDR1 MDHEN, CDR2 SYDVKM. V lost 4 bases and J 7 bases, leaving 14 bases between the germline ends. The CDR3 has 14 amino acids. CDR3 region: CASSSDRRGQPQHF. The CDR3 DNA reads as TGTGCCAGCAGTTCGGACAGACGGGGCCAGCCCCAGCATTTT.

This chain uses TRBV7-9 with TRBJ2-3, with 7 bases that match TRBD2. The CDR3 extends over 16 amino acids. Trimming removed 7 bases from V and 4 bases from J; junction bases left unmatched: 14. Germline CDR1 and CDR2: SEHNR and FQNEAQ (reference sequence). CDR3 in DNA: TGTGCCAGCACCTCGACGTGGGAGGGCCCTCCAGATACGCAGTATTTT. Protein product: CASTSTWEGPPDTQYF.

The rearrangement joins TRBV7-9 to TRBJ2-2, with TRBD1 matching over 8 bases. This CDR3 is 14 amino acids long. CDR1 and CDR2 (germline): SEHNR, FQNEAQ (reference sequence). Trimming removed 5 bases from V and 7 bases from J; junction bases left unmatched: 6. CDR3: CASSIGQGHGELFF. As DNA, the CDR3 is TGTGCCAGCAGCATCGGACAGGGACACGGGGAGCTGTTTTTT.